This T cell receptor (beta chain) is drawn from a study of TET2 disruption in CD19-targeted CAR T cells (dated by TCRdb to 2016 to 2018). The study in broad terms: The number of samples was determined by the original clinical trial design and by which samples were available, and no additional inclusion criteria were applied.

TCR beta chain deep sequencing was performed with the immunoSEQ assay. In the authors' own workflow: Only productive TCR beta rearrangements went into calculating clonotype frequencies. TCRdb obtained this table from immuneACCESS and retained in-frame rearrangements with V and J assigned. These tables miss some clones; where compared with another copy, unresolved V genes account for less than half of the shortfall, and the remainder is unexplained. That table furnishes V, J and clone size, whereas the DNA furnished D and trimming. The sample's clone listing holds more than 25,000 clones. Around 1.9% of the sample comes from the top ten. The CDR3, from cysteine to phenylalanine, totals 13 residues. The DNA has 30 bases, all within the CDR3, and is read from base 1. Trimming takes 2 bases from V and 6 bases from J, and the germline ends sit 7 bases apart. The germline V gene yields MNHNS for CDR1 and SASEGT for CDR2.

The sample's treatment or condition label, in plain terms: autologous CTL019 cells: CD19 CAR with 4-1BB and CD3 zeta domains. TCR zeta and 4-1BB costimulatory signaling domains were built into the CD19 CAR. Leukapheresis was used to collect the T cells for CTL019 manufacturing from peripheral blood. The DNeasy Blood and Tissue Kit was used to extract genomic DNA from pre-infusion T cells, peripheral blood, or sorted post-infusion T cells. For this clone: The antigen it binds to is not known. The read stops 3 residues short of the end of the CDR3; the missing end is completed from the germline J gene.

Paper-wide results and their limitations: The conclusions about the patient's CAR T cells were based on extensive analysis of only one subject.

The specimen was CD8- CAR+ T cells sorted from cultured blood T cells, collected for CD19 CAR T cell therapy. The cell subset or site label for this specimen denotes: CD8-negative CAR-positive T cells from the infusion product. The V gene is TRBV6-1 and the J gene is TRBJ2-2; the D gene is perhaps TRBD2, from 5 matching bases. The source is a man aged 65 to 85 with chronic lymphocytic leukemia. The sequenced CDR3 bases are TGTGCCAGCAGTGAAAGAGGGTCCGGGGAG. Translation gives CASSERGSGE. The CDR3, in full, reads CASSERGSGELFF.